This T cell receptor beta chain was recorded in a study of sequential checkpoint blockade in melanoma. As for the study in general: After both sequences, patients received maintenance nivolumab.

Sequencing was performed with immunoSEQ multiplex PCR; in TCRdb, only in-frame clones are kept and a portion is missing. The sample shows fewer than 30,000 clones, approximately 80% of them seen only once. There are 14 residues in the CDR3. Trimming removed 5 bases at V and 10 bases at J, with 20 bases between. Germline CDR1 is SEHNR and CDR2 is FQNEAQ (reference sequence). Treatment of the sample: randomized to nivolumab then ipilimumab (arm A) or the reverse (arm B). PBMC sorting kept live CD3+CD8+ cells without CD19 or CD56. The origin of this receptor is a human donor with melanoma. Here the sequenced sample was CD8+ T cells sorted from blood (inferred from file names), taken from a patient given nivolumab and ipilimumab in sequence. J is TRBJ1-1 and V is TRBV7-9, with D tentatively TRBD1 (5 bases). CDR3 sequence reads: CASSPDSPPARAFF. CDR3 nucleotides: TGTGCCAGCAGCCCTGACAGTCCCCCAGCCCGAGCTTTCTTT.